This entry lists 7 T cell receptor beta chains sequenced from one sample in a study of molecular identifiers for immune sequencing clone quantification. Each CDR3 protein is one row after TCRdb ran MiXCR on the PCR reads. The profile shows some 100,000 distinct CDR3 sequences, around a third of them singletons. Sequencing was carried out using naive CD8+ T cells from blood, with Jurkat cell RNA spiked in. Specified subset: FACS-sorted CD8+CD4-CCR7+CD45RA+ naive T cells. The receptors shown here come from a human donor in good health. Some libraries in this study had Jurkat cell RNA spiked in.

This clonotype was observed a few times. This sequence joins TRBV11-2 and TRBJ2-3, with TRBD2 matching 10 bases. The CDR3 is made up of 15 amino acids. J lost 5 bases, V lost 6 bases, and 8 bases had no gene match. Looked up from germline, CDR1 is SGHAT and CDR2 is FQNNGV. The CDR3 is CASRRALAGVDTQYF. The CDR3 DNA sequence: TGTGCCAGCAGGCGCGCCCTAGCGGGAGTAGATACGCAGTATTTT.

J is TRBJ2-3 and V is TRBV7-2; either TRBD1 or TRBD2 may supply D (5 bases each). This CDR3 spans 16 amino acids. Germline values: CDR1 SGHTA, CDR2 FQGNSA. Between the trimmed V and J ends, which lost 6 bases and 0 bases, there was a span of 16 bases. The CDR3 region has the DNA TGTGCCAGCAGATGGGGGTTCCGGTCTAGCACAGATACGCAGTATTTT. This codes for CASRWGFRSSTDTQYF.

About this clonotype: One base away lies a much larger clone, so this may be a sequencing read error. The chain links TRBV6-1 to TRBJ1-5; D is undetermined. The germline V gene has CDR1 MNHNS and CDR2 SASEGT. This CDR3 is built from 11 residues. This chain's CDR3 is CASCEYQPQHF. Here the CDR3 DNA reads TGTGCCAGCTGTGAATATCAGCCCCAGCATTTT.

To note about this clonotype: Given a much more abundant clone one base away, this may be a read error. In nucleotides, the CDR3 is TGCGCCAGCAGCTTGGAAGTTGTCAGCGTAGTCACAGATACGCAGTATTTT. The encoded protein is CASSLEVVSVVTDTQYF. The chain employs TRBV5-1 and TRBJ2-3; no reliable D call. The CDR3 sequence is 17 residues long. The germline CDR1 and CDR2 sequences are SGHRS and YFSETQ. Trimming removed 0 bases from V and 2 bases from J, with 16 bases in between.

This clonotype was recorded a few times. This chain connects TRBV4-3 to TRBJ2-1; D call uncertain. The length of the CDR3 is 12 residues. Trimming cost V 0 bases and J 8 bases, with 5 bases left between them. CDR1 is LGHNA and CDR2 is YSLEER in the germline V gene. CDR3 loop: CASSQDWDEQFF. The DNA for the CDR3 is TGCGCCAGCAGCCAAGATTGGGATGAGCAGTTCTTC.

The chain uses TRBV7-2 and TRBJ2-7, with a possible D match to TRBD1 (6 bases). V lost 3 bases, J lost 5 bases, and 17 bases lay in between. The CDR3 is 15 amino acids. Germline values: CDR1 SGHTA, CDR2 FQGNSA. The CDR3 nucleotides read TGTGCCAGCAGCTTTGAAGGGCCAGGGGTTGACGAGCAGTACTTC. This sequence encodes CASSFEGPGVDEQYF.

This clonotype was seen just once. It may be a read error: a sequence one base away is much more abundant. V is TRBV7-9 and J is TRBJ2-3, with TRBD2 matching 10 bases. This CDR3 comprises 15 residues. Germline V gene sequence: CDR1 SEHNR, CDR2 FQNEAQ (reference sequence). The CDR3 DNA sequence: TGTGCCAGCAGCCGGACTAGCGGAAAAACAGATACGCAGAATTTT. This gives the protein CASSRTSGKTDTQNF.